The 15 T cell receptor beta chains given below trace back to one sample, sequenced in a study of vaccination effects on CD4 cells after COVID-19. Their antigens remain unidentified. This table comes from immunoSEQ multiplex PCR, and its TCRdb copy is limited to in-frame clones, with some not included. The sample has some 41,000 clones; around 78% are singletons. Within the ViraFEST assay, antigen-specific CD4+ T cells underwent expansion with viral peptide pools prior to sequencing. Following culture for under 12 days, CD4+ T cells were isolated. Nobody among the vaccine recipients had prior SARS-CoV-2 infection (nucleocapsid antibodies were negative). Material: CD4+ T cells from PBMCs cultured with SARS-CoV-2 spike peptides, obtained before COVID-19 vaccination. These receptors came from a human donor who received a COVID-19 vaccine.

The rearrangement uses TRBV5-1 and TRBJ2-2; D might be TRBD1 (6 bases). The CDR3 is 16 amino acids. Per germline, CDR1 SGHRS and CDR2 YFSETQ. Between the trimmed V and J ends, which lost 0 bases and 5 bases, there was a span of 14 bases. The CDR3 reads CASSLDFRGSTGELFF. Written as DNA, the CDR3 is TGCGCCAGCAGCTTGGATTTCAGGGGATCTACCGGGGAGCTGTTTTTT.

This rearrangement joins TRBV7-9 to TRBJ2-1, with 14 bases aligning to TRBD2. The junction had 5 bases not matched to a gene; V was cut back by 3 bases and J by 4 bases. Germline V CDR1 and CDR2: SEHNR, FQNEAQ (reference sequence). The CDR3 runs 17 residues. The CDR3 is CASSLRTSGGPYNEQFF. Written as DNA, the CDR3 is TGTGCCAGCAGCTTGAGGACTAGCGGGGGGCCTTACAATGAGCAGTTCTTC.

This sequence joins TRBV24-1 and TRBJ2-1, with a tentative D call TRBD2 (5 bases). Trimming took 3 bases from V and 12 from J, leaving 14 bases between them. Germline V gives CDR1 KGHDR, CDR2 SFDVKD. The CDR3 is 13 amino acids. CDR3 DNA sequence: TGTGCCACCAGTGATCCAGACACCGCGGGGCAGTTCTTC. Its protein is CATSDPDTAGQFF.

The CDR3 nucleotides are TGTGCCAGCAGTGAAAAGATGGGGAGAGCTGAAGCTTTCTTT. Protein sequence: CASSEKMGRAEAFF. This chain uses TRBV6-1 with TRBJ1-1; D not resolved. Trimming removed 2 bases from V and 6 bases from J, with 13 bases in between. Per the germline V gene, CDR1 is MNHNS and CDR2 is SASEGT. The CDR3 spans 14 residues.

CDR3 DNA sequence: TGCGCCAGCAGCTTTATAGGGGGGAACACTGAAGCTTTCTTT. The encoded protein is CASSFIGGNTEAFF. V gene TRBV5-1 combines with J gene TRBJ1-1; a possible D gene is TRBD1 (6 bases). V was pared by 2 bases and J by 1 base, with 9 bases between. Germline CDR1 and CDR2: SGHRS and YFSETQ. The CDR3 runs to 14 residues.

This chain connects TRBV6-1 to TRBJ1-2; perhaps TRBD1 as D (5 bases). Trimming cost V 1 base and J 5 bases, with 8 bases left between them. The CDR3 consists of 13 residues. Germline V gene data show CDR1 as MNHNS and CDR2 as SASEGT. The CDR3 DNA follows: TGTGCCAGCAGTGAAGGACAGCGTTATGGCTACACCTTC. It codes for CASSEGQRYGYTF.

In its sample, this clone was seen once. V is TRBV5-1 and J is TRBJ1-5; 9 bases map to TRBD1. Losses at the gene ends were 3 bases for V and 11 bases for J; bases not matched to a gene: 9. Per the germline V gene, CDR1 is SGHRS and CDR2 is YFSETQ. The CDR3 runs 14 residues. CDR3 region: CASSSGTGSSAQHF. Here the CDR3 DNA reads TGCGCCAGCAGCTCCGGGACAGGGTCCTCGGCCCAGCATTTT. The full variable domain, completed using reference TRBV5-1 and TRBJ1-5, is KAGVTQTPRYLIKTRGQQVTLSCSPISGHRSVSWYQQTPGQGLQFLFEYFSETQRNKGNFPGRFSGRQFSNSRSEMNVSTLELGDSALYLCASSSGTGSSAQHFGDGTRLSIL.

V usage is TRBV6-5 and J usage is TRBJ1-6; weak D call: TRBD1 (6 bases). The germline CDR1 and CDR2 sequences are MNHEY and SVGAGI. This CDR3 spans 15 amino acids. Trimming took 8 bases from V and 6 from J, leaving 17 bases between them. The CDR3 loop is CASSVGGLGNSPLHF. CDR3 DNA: TGTGCCAGCTCCGTGGGGGGCCTGGGTAATTCACCCCTCCACTTT.

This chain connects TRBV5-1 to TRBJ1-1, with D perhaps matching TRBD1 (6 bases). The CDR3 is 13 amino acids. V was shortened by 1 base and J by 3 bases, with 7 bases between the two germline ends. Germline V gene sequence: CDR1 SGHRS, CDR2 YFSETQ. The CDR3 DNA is TGCGCCAGCAGCTTGAGGGGGGACACTGAAGCTTTCTTT. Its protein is CASSLRGDTEAFF.

The CDR3 sequence: CATSDGGQWQYF. In DNA form, the CDR3 reads TGTGCCACCAGTGATGGGGGACAATGGCAGTATTTT. The chain is built from TRBV24-1 and TRBJ2-3; a weak D match, TRBD1 (6 bases). The V and J ends lost 3 bases and 11 bases respectively, with 11 bases between them. This CDR3 has 12 residues. The germline gives CDR1 KGHDR, CDR2 SFDVKD.

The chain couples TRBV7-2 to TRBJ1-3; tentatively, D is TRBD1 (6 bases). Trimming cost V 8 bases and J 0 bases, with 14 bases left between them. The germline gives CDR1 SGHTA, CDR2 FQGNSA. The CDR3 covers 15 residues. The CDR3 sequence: CASSRGSSSGNTIYF. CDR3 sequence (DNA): TGTGCCAGCTCCAGGGGTTCCTCCTCTGGAAACACCATATATTTT.

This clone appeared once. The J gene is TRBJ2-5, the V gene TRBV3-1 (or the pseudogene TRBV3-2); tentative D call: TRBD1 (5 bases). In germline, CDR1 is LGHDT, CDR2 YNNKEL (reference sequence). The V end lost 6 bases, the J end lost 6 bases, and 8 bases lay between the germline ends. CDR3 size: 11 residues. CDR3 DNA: TGTGCCAGCAGTGGGGCCAAGACCCAGTACTTC. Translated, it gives CASSGAKTQYF.

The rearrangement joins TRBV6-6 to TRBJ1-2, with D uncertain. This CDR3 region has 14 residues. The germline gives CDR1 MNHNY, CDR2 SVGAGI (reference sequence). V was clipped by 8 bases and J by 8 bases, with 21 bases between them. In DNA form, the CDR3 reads TGTGCCAGCGGTAACAGACACTCCTATGGGGGCTACACCTTC. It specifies CASGNRHSYGGYTF.

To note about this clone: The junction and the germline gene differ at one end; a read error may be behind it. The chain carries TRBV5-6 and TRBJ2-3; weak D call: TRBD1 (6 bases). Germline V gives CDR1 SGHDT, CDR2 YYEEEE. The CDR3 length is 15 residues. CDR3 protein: CASTLGALGTDTQYF. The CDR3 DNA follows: TGTGCCAGCACCTTGGGGGCCCTAGGGACAGATACGCAGTATTTT.

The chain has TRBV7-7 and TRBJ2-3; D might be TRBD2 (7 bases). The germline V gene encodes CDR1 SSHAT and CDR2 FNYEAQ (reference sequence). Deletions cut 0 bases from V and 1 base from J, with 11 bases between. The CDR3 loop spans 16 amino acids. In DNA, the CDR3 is TGTGCCAGCAGCTTAGCGCGGGGGCCGGGCACAGATACGCAGTATTTT. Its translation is CASSLARGPGTDTQYF.